What follows describes a single TCR beta chain. What it binds is unknown. The assay was immunoSEQ multiplex PCR, and TCRdb's table has in-frame clones only and misses some. Of 85,000 to 100,000 clones in the sample, almost 70% were seen once. This sample is part of a study of shared clonotypes between healthy human individuals. General study points: Estimated richness values were generally larger in naive subsets than in memory subsets.

The CDR3 is 12 residues long. V shed 4 bases and J shed 3 bases, with 7 bases lying between them. Germline CDR1 and CDR2: MDHEN and SYDVKM. The specimen was memory CD8+ T cells sorted from blood. Subset specified: CD45RO+ cells pooled with CCR7-negative TemRA cells. The chain is built from TRBV28 and TRBJ2-7; no firm D call. The clonotype comes from a man aged 25-40 years in good health. In DNA form, the CDR3 reads TGTGCCAGCAGTTCGGCCGACTACGAGCAGTACTTC. This codes for CASSSADYEQYF.